Below, 29 T cell receptor beta chains from the same sample are listed, as sequenced in a study of T cells after posttransplantation cyclophosphamide. Treatment was busulfan-fludarabine conditioning, a marrow graft, and cyclophosphamide on days +3 and +4. Sequencing was performed with immunoSEQ multiplex PCR; in TCRdb, only in-frame clones are kept and a portion is missing. This repertoire shows about 6,800 clones, 92% found once; its top ten account for approximately 13%. The sequencing here drew on PBMCs, taken 1404 days after allogeneic stem cell transplant with posttransplant cyclophosphamide. Every receptor here comes from a female patient aged 45-60 years who received an allogeneic stem cell transplant from a related donor, was CMV-positive, and had no GVHD. The graft donor may account for some of the T cells.

The V and J genes are TRBV5-1 and TRBJ2-6; D uncertain. The V gene's germline CDR1 is SGHRS and CDR2 YFSETQ. Trimming left V 3 bases short and J 0 bases short, with 25 bases between. The CDR3 contains 21 residues. In nucleotides, the CDR3 is TGCGCCAGCAGCTCCACGCCCCCAAGCACAGCCTTCCTCTCTGGGGCCAACGTCCTGACTTTC. Encoded protein: CASSSTPPSTAFLSGANVLTF.

V gene TRBV9 combines with J gene TRBJ2-4; D is perhaps TRBD2 (6 bases). With 4 bases removed from V and 7 bases from J, the gap between germline ends came to 18 bases. This CDR3 has 15 amino acids. Looked up from germline, CDR1 is SGDLS and CDR2 is YYNGEE. The CDR3 nucleotides read TGTGCCAGCAGCTCAGGACCCGATCGGGAGAACATTCAGTACTTC. It encodes CASSSGPDRENIQYF.

This chain's CDR3 is CASSEHTGGEKLFF. The CDR3 DNA reads TGTGCCAGCAGTGAACACACCGGGGGTGAAAAACTGTTTTTT. The chain links TRBV2 to TRBJ1-4, with D perhaps TRBD1 (5 bases). The CDR3 is made up of 14 amino acids. Germline CDR1 is SNHLY and CDR2 is FYNNEI. Trimming removed 2 bases at V and 7 bases at J, with 11 bases between. The full variable domain, in which reference TRBV2 and TRBJ1-4 provide the parts outside the CDR3, is EPEVTQTPSHQVTQMGQEVILRCVPISNHLYFYWYRQILGQKVEFLVSFYNNEISEKSEIFDDQFSVERPDGSNFTLKIRSTKLEDSAMYFCASSEHTGGEKLFFGSGTQLSVL.

This chain connects TRBV7-8 to TRBJ2-4, with D perhaps matching TRBD1 (6 bases). Looked up from germline, CDR1 is SGHVS and CDR2 is FQNEAQ. CDR3 length: 13 residues. The V end lost 3 bases, the J end lost 7 bases, and 10 bases lay between the germline ends. DNA of the CDR3: TGTGCCAGCAGCTTGGACAGCGTCAACATTCAGTACTTC. Translating it yields CASSLDSVNIQYF.

The V gene is TRBV7-9, the J gene TRBJ2-1; D is perhaps TRBD2 (5 bases). Germline V gene data show CDR1 as SEHNR and CDR2 as FQNEAQ (reference sequence). V lost 2 bases and J 6 bases, leaving 20 bases between the germline ends. The CDR3 has 17 residues. CDR3 DNA sequence: TGTGCCAGCAGCTTATTTCGGGGTGTCTACCGTACCAATGAGCAGTTCTTC. Translated: CASSLFRGVYRTNEQFF.

This clone showed up just once. V usage is TRBV9 and J usage is TRBJ1-3; D is uncertain. Trimming removed 0 bases at V and 0 bases at J, with 4 bases between. CDR1 is SGDLS, CDR2 YYNGEE, per germline. The CDR3 spans 14 residues. CDR3 loop: CASSVGSSGNTIYF. CDR3 DNA sequence: TGTGCCAGCAGCGTAGGCAGCTCTGGAAACACCATATATTTT.

V gene TRBV30 combines with J gene TRBJ1-5; D is undetermined. The CDR3 sequence is 13 residues long. Trimming cost V 1 base and J 4 bases, with 8 bases left between them. Germline CDR1 and CDR2: GTSNPN and SVGIG (reference sequence). The DNA for the CDR3 is TGTGCCTGGAGTGGCCAGGAAAATCAGCCCCAGCATTTT. Translation gives CAWSGQENQPQHF.

This chain links TRBV30 with TRBJ2-3, with D perhaps matching TRBD1 (5 bases). In germline, CDR1 is GTSNPN, CDR2 SVGIG (reference sequence). The germline V and J ends were trimmed by 5 bases and 2 bases, with 14 bases remaining between them. This CDR3 region has 14 residues. The CDR3 DNA reads as TGTGCCTGGTCTCAGGGTATGGACACAGATACGCAGTATTTT. This gives the protein CAWSQGMDTDTQYF.

V usage is TRBV18 and J usage is TRBJ2-2, with 7 bases lining up with TRBD1. With 4 bases clipped from V and 1 base from J, the junction kept 6 bases outside the gene matches. Germline V gene data show CDR1 as KGHSH and CDR2 as LQKENI. The CDR3 runs 16 residues. The CDR3 sequence is CASSLGGRRNTGELFF. DNA of the CDR3: TGTGCCAGCTCACTAGGGGGCCGCAGGAACACCGGGGAGCTGTTTTTT. Full variable domain (outside the CDR3, taken from reference TRBV18 and TRBJ2-2): NAGVMQNPRHLVRRRGQEARLRCSPMKGHSHVYWYRQLPEEGLKFMVYLQKENIIDESGMPKERFSAEFPKEGPSILRIQQVVRGDSAAYFCASSLGGRRNTGELFFGEGSRLTVL.

The CDR3 DNA follows: TGTGCCAGCACCTTCATAGCGGGAGTGGCAGATACGCAGTATTTT. This translates into CASTFIAGVADTQYF. This sequence joins TRBV11-2 and TRBJ2-3; 9 bases agree with TRBD2. Germline CDR1 and CDR2: SGHAT and FQNNGV. This CDR3 contains 15 residues. V lost 7 bases, J lost 4 bases, and 9 bases stayed unmatched.

The chain is built from TRBV9 and TRBJ2-1, with 11 bases aligning to TRBD2. V lost 3 bases, J lost 0 bases, and 5 bases stayed unmatched. CDR3 length: 17 amino acids. From germline, CDR1 is SGDLS and CDR2 YYNGEE. CDR3 protein: CASSAHSGRDSYNEQFF. The CDR3 bases are TGTGCCAGCAGCGCCCATAGCGGGAGGGACTCCTACAATGAGCAGTTCTTC.

This clone was seen a handful of times. A junction boundary mismatches the germline segment, possibly from a read error. The chain uses TRBV7-8 and TRBJ1-4; 8 bases agree with TRBD1. The length of the CDR3 is 15 residues. Per germline, CDR1 SGHVS and CDR2 FQNEAQ. CDR3 protein: CGSSLERGQVEKLFF. The DNA of the CDR3 is TGTGGCAGCAGCTTAGAGAGGGGACAGGTTGAAAAACTGTTTTTT.

The gene calls are TRBV30 and TRBJ2-4; possibly TRBD1 for D (6 bases). The V end was cut by 3 bases, the J end by 6 bases, with 15 bases between. The CDR3 loop spans 14 amino acids. Per germline, CDR1 GTSNPN and CDR2 SVGIG (reference sequence). The CDR3 DNA reads TGTGCCTGGAGCACCGGGACACCTAGAAACATTCAGTACTTC. Its translation: CAWSTGTPRNIQYF.

The chain uses TRBV10-3 and TRBJ2-3; 11 nucleotides line up with TRBD1. The germline CDR1 and CDR2 sequences are ENHRY and SYGVKD. The CDR3 consists of 14 residues. The ends lost 4 bases at V and 5 bases at J; junction bases unmatched: 2. CDR3 sequence reads: CAISGDRGIDTQYF. The CDR3 DNA sequence: TGTGCCATCAGTGGGGACAGGGGGATAGATACGCAGTATTTT.

This chain joins TRBV2 and TRBJ1-5; D call uncertain. This CDR3 has 15 amino acids. V shed 6 bases and J shed 0 bases, with 12 bases lying between them. Germline V CDR1 and CDR2: SNHLY, FYNNEI. CDR3 nucleotide sequence: TGTGCCAGCAGCCCGGCCGGGTATAGCAATCAGCCCCAGCATTTT. It codes for CASSPAGYSNQPQHF.

The chain recombines TRBV7-2 with TRBJ1-5; D gene ambiguous. With 5 bases removed from V and 7 bases from J, the gap between germline ends came to 12 bases. This CDR3 has 13 residues. The germline V gene has CDR1 SGHTA and CDR2 FQGNSA. CDR3 nucleotides: TGTGCCAGCAGCGCCCTAAGAGGACAGCCCCAGCATTTT. As protein: CASSALRGQPQHF.

The genes are TRBV6-6 and TRBJ2-3; D not certain. V was trimmed by 8 bases and J by 1 base, leaving 13 bases between them. The CDR3 runs 14 residues. CDR1 is MNHNY and CDR2 is SVGAGI in the germline V gene (reference sequence). The CDR3: CASEDPRRTDTQYF. The CDR3 region has the DNA TGTGCCAGCGAAGATCCTAGGCGCACAGATACGCAGTATTTT.

The rearrangement links TRBV6-6 to TRBJ2-2; TRBD1 is a possible D gene (6 bases). This CDR3 is built from 14 residues. Germline V gene data show CDR1 as MNHNY and CDR2 as SVGAGI (reference sequence). The V end lost 10 bases, the J end lost 5 bases, and 17 bases lay between the germline ends. CDR3 region: CATLPRTVTGELFF. For the CDR3, the DNA is TGTGCCACCCTCCCGCGGACAGTTACCGGGGAGCTGTTTTTT.

The rearrangement joins TRBV2 to TRBJ1-5; possible D gene TRBD1, 5 bases. The CDR3 extends over 15 amino acids. With 2 bases removed from V and 4 bases from J, the gap between germline ends came to 12 bases. Germline CDR1 is SNHLY and CDR2 is FYNNEI. The CDR3 nucleotides are TGTGCCAGCAGTGAAAGGGCAGGGAGGAATCAGCCCCAGCATTTT. The encoded protein is CASSERAGRNQPQHF.

The chain joins TRBV4-2 to TRBJ1-5, with D maybe TRBD1 (6 bases). V lost 0 bases and J lost 0, with 15 bases in between. From germline, CDR1 is LGHNA and CDR2 YNFKEQ. This CDR3 has 18 residues. The CDR3, as DNA: TGTGCCAGCAGCCAAGACTTACCGGGACACCATAGCAATCAGCCCCAGCATTTT. This gives the protein CASSQDLPGHHSNQPQHF.

This clone was seen once. The chain is built from TRBV19 and TRBJ2-7, with TRBD2 identical over 10 bases. Per the germline V gene, CDR1 is LNHDA and CDR2 is SQIVND (reference sequence). The CDR3 has 15 residues. The V gene end was trimmed by 6 bases and the J gene end by 0 bases; junction bases not matched to a gene: 5. For the CDR3, the DNA is TGTGCCAGTAGGCCGGGACTAGCGACCTCCTACGAGCAGTACTTC. It codes for CASRPGLATSYEQYF.

A remark on this clone: Other nucleotide sequences from this sample produce the same CDR3. The chain employs TRBV5-1 and TRBJ2-2; the match to TRBD2 covers 9 bases. This CDR3 contains 16 residues. Losses at the gene ends were 4 bases for V and 5 bases for J; bases not matched to a gene: 9. Germline CDR1 is SGHRS and CDR2 is YFSETQ. The CDR3 region has the DNA TGCGCCAGCAGCCCACTAGACAGCGGGAGGACCGGGGAGCTGTTTTTT. This gives the protein CASSPLDSGRTGELFF.

This chain links TRBV4-1 with TRBJ2-3; 8 bases fit TRBD2. CDR1 is MGHRA, CDR2 YSYEKL, per germline. V trimming: 4 bases; J trimming: 3 bases; junction bases outside the gene matches: 9. The CDR3 length is 16 residues. The CDR3 bases are TGCGCCAGCAGCCGGCGGGAGGAGGCAAGGACAGATACGCAGTATTTT. Translated: CASSRREEARTDTQYF.

The J gene is TRBJ2-5, the V gene TRBV9; TRBD1 matches at 7 bases. Trimming removed 0 bases from V and 5 bases from J; junction bases left unmatched: 4. Germline V lookup: CDR1 SGDLS, CDR2 YYNGEE. There are 14 residues in the CDR3. CDR3 bases: TGTGCCAGCAGCGTAGGAGGGGGCAGGGAGACCCAGTACTTC. Protein: CASSVGGGRETQYF.

The table lists this clone with a count of one. This chain connects TRBV6-1 to TRBJ1-4, with 7 bases aligning to TRBD1. V lost 10 bases to trimming and J lost 8 bases; unmatched junction nucleotides: 4. Germline V gene lookup returns CDR1 MNHNS and CDR2 SASEGT. The CDR3 loop spans 11 amino acids. CDR3: CATKTGEKLFF. As DNA, the CDR3 is TGTGCCACCAAGACAGGGGAAAAACTGTTTTTT.

The chain joins TRBV5-1 to TRBJ2-3; D not certain. Trimming left V 2 bases short and J 5 bases short, with 12 bases between. Germline V CDR1 and CDR2: SGHRS, YFSETQ. The CDR3 spans 14 residues. The CDR3 coding sequence is TGCGCCAGCAGCTTACAAACCTCAGAAGATACGCAGTATTTT. It encodes CASSLQTSEDTQYF.

In its sample, this clone was seen once. J is TRBJ2-7 and V is TRBV6-6; D remains ambiguous. Germline lookup yields CDR1 MNHNY and CDR2 SVGAGI (reference sequence). There are 13 residues in the CDR3. V was clipped by 0 bases and J by 1 base, with 4 bases between them. CDR3 bases: TGTGCCAGCAGTTACTCCAGGTCCTACGAGCAGTACTTC. Protein sequence: CASSYSRSYEQYF.

The CDR3 DNA sequence: TGTGCCAGCAGCCAAGACAGGGGGAACACTGAAGCTTTCTTT. Residues: CASSQDRGNTEAFF. The chain joins TRBV7-9 to TRBJ1-1; TRBD1 aligns across 8 bases. Germline values: CDR1 SEHNR, CDR2 FQNEAQ (reference sequence). This CDR3 spans 14 amino acids. The J segment lost 1 base and the V segment lost 5 bases, leaving 3 bases of the junction unmatched.

V and J are TRBV15 and TRBJ1-5; TRBD1 matches 8 bases. Looked up from germline, CDR1 is LNHNV and CDR2 is YYDKDF (reference sequence). Losses at the gene ends were 0 bases for V and 2 bases for J; bases not matched to a gene: 6. The CDR3 is 17 residues long. DNA for the CDR3: TGTGCCACCAGCAGAGATCGCGCGACAGGGGGCAATCAGCCCCAGCATTTT. It codes for CATSRDRATGGNQPQHF.